Presented here are 22 T cell receptor beta chains from one specimen sequenced in a study of cytomegalovirus exposure and HLA in healthy donors. Measured with immunoSEQ multiplex PCR; TCRdb has only the in-frame clones, and not every one. The sample has about 56,000 clones; approximately 94% are singletons. Sequences were obtained from PBMCs. These TCRs come from a man between 18 and 29 years old in good health and CMV-seronegative.

The chain carries TRBV11-3 and TRBJ2-1; TRBD2 matches 9 bases. The germline gives CDR1 SGHNT, CDR2 YENEEA. This CDR3 spans 15 amino acids. Losses at the gene ends were 5 bases for V and 6 bases for J; bases not matched to a gene: 8. CDR3 nucleotide sequence: TGTGCCAGCAGCCCACTGGCGGGAGGGTTCAATGAGCAGTTCTTC. Translating gives CASSPLAGGFNEQFF. The full variable domain, completed using reference TRBV11-3 and TRBJ2-1, is EAGVVQSPRYKIIEKKQPVAFWCNPISGHNTLYWYLQNLGQGPELLIRYENEEAVDDSQLPKDRFSAERLKGVDSTLKIQPAELGDSAVYLCASSPLAGGFNEQFFGPGTRLTVL.

This rearrangement joins TRBV10-2 to TRBJ2-3, with D uncertain. The germline V gene has CDR1 WSHSY and CDR2 SAAADI. The CDR3 runs to 14 residues. Trimming took 0 bases from V and 2 from J, leaving 6 bases between them. The chain's CDR3 is CASSESWPTDTQYF. The CDR3 DNA is TGCGCCAGCAGTGAGTCGTGGCCCACAGATACGCAGTATTTT.

The chain uses TRBV6-5 and TRBJ1-4; no definite D call. CDR3 length: 14 residues. CDR1 and CDR2 (germline): MNHEY, SVGAGI. V was shortened by 2 bases and J by 0 bases, with 4 bases between the two germline ends. CDR3 protein: CASSYEPTNEKLFF. CDR3 sequence (DNA): TGTGCCAGCAGTTACGAGCCAACTAATGAAAAACTGTTTTTT.

The V and J genes are TRBV15 and TRBJ2-1; weak D call: TRBD1 (6 bases). The CDR3 sequence is 17 residues long. Deletions cut 0 bases from V and 4 bases from J, with 16 bases between. Germline CDR1 is LNHNV and CDR2 is YYDKDF (reference sequence). The CDR3 nucleotides are TGTGCCACCAGCAGAGATGGGGGACACCTCCGTTACAATGAGCAGTTCTTC. This gives the protein CATSRDGGHLRYNEQFF.

The rearrangement links TRBV11-2 to TRBJ2-2; tentatively, D is TRBD2 (6 bases). V was trimmed by 8 bases and J by 7 bases, leaving 17 bases between them. The germline V gene has CDR1 SGHAT and CDR2 FQNNGV. This CDR3 is 14 amino acids long. The CDR3 sequence: CASELGEVVGELFF. The CDR3 DNA reads TGTGCCAGCGAGTTGGGGGAGGTGGTCGGGGAGCTGTTTTTT.

This chain links TRBV11-3 with TRBJ2-3; 10 bases are shared with TRBD2. The CDR3 contains 18 residues. The V gene's germline CDR1 is SGHNT and CDR2 YENEEA. J was trimmed by 3 bases and V by 5 bases; bases with no gene match: 14. The CDR3 protein is CASSKGFPSGGGTDTQYF. CDR3 sequence (DNA): TGTGCCAGCAGCAAGGGGTTCCCTAGCGGGGGCGGGACAGATACGCAGTATTTT.

This clone was seen a handful of times. The chain recombines TRBV13 with TRBJ2-7; the D gene is possibly TRBD2 (5 bases). The CDR3 has 14 amino acids. From germline, CDR1 is PRHDT and CDR2 FYEKMQ (reference sequence). V lost 6 bases to trimming and J lost 2 bases, with 14 bases between them. CDR3 sequence reads: CASSRRRLTYEQYF. As DNA, the CDR3 is TGTGCCAGCAGTCGACGGAGGCTCACCTACGAGCAGTACTTC. Based on the CDR3 plus reference TRBV13 and TRBJ2-7, the full variable domain is AAGVIQSPRHLIKEKRETATLKCYPIPRHDTVYWYQQGPGQDPQFLISFYEKMQSDKGSIPDRFSAQQFSDYHSELNMSSLELGDSALYFCASSRRRLTYEQYFGPGTRLTVT.

The chain is built from TRBV28 and TRBJ2-1, with 10 bases identical to TRBD2. The CDR3 loop spans 14 amino acids. Trimming at V came to 7 bases and at J to 6 bases, leaving 6 bases not matched to a gene. CDR1 and CDR2 (germline): MDHEN, SYDVKM. DNA of the CDR3: TGTGCCAGCATTGCCCTAGCGGGAGTCAATGAGCAGTTCTTC. Translating gives CASIALAGVNEQFF.

The chain has TRBV19 and TRBJ1-1; weak D call: TRBD1 (6 bases). Germline V gives CDR1 LNHDA, CDR2 SQIVND (reference sequence). V lost 10 bases and J 5 bases, leaving 23 bases between the germline ends. The CDR3 contains 15 residues. This chain's CDR3 is CATRPSRGGGTEAFF. The DNA for the CDR3 is TGTGCCACCAGACCCAGCAGAGGGGGGGGGACTGAAGCTTTCTTT.

This chain connects TRBV4-1 to TRBJ2-3, with a tentative D call TRBD2 (5 bases). The CDR3 loop spans 16 amino acids. V was cut by 3 bases and J by 0 bases, with 13 bases left in between. Looked up from germline, CDR1 is MGHRA and CDR2 is YSYEKL. The DNA for the CDR3 is TGCGCCAGCAGCCAGGTGGACTTCGCTAGCACAGATACGCAGTATTTT. Translating gives CASSQVDFASTDTQYF.

CDR3 loop: CASSIWEIDNGYTF. In DNA, the CDR3 is TGTGCCAGTAGTATTTGGGAGATAGATAATGGCTACACCTTC. V gene TRBV19 combines with J gene TRBJ1-2; D unresolved. The V gene's germline CDR1 is LNHDA and CDR2 SQIVND (reference sequence). V shed 3 bases and J shed 6 bases, with 14 bases lying between them. The CDR3 consists of 14 residues.

The gene calls are TRBV5-6 and TRBJ2-1; 14 bases fit TRBD2. Germline trimming cut 4 bases from V and 6 bases from J; bases unmatched to any gene: 3. Germline values: CDR1 SGHDT, CDR2 YYEEEE. CDR3 size: 15 residues. CDR3 coding DNA: TGTGCCAGCAGCGAGGGACTAGCGGGAGTCAATGAGCAGTTCTTC. Translating it yields CASSEGLAGVNEQFF. Full variable domain (missing parts from reference TRBV5-6 and TRBJ2-1): DAGVTQSPTHLIKTRGQQVTLRCSPKSGHDTVSWYQQALGQGPQFIFQYYEEEERQRGNFPDRFSGHQFPNYSSELNVNALLLGDSALYLCASSEGLAGVNEQFFGPGTRLTVL.

This clone was picked up one time. The rearrangement uses TRBV7-2 and TRBJ2-4, with no clear D. Germline assignment: CDR1 SGHTA and CDR2 FQGNSA. The CDR3 sequence is 15 residues long. The V end was cut by 2 bases, the J end by 4 bases, with 12 bases between. Written as DNA, the CDR3 is TGTGCCAGCAGCTTAAATCCAGGTTTTAAAAACATTCAGTACTTC. Its translation: CASSLNPGFKNIQYF.

The V gene is TRBV28, the J gene TRBJ2-7; 8 bases are shared with TRBD1. CDR1 and CDR2 (germline): MDHEN, SYDVKM. V was pared by 5 bases and J by 2 bases, with 5 bases of the junction left unmatched. The CDR3 spans 14 residues. In nucleotides, the CDR3 is TGTGCCAGCAGTCTCCAGGGGGCACCCTACGAGCAGTACTTC. This gives the protein CASSLQGAPYEQYF.

The V call is TRBV28, the J call TRBJ2-2, with 12 bases that match TRBD2. The CDR3 contains 15 residues. Germline V gene lookup returns CDR1 MDHEN and CDR2 SYDVKM. V shed 5 bases, J shed 6 bases, and the junction held 4 bases outside the gene matches. The CDR3 reads CASSRLAGVPGELFF. CDR3 DNA sequence: TGTGCCAGCAGTCGACTAGCGGGAGTCCCCGGGGAGCTGTTTTTT. Full variable domain (missing parts from reference TRBV28 and TRBJ2-2): DVKVTQSSRYLVKRTGEKVFLECVQDMDHENMFWYRQDPGLGLRLIYFSYDVKMKEKGDIPEGYSVSREKKERFSLILESASTNQTSMYLCASSRLAGVPGELFFGEGSRLTVL.

The J gene is TRBJ2-5, the V gene TRBV10-1; D may be TRBD2 (5 bases). Germline CDR1 WNHNN, CDR2 SYGVQD (reference sequence). The CDR3 spans 14 residues. V lost 3 bases and J lost 2, with 10 bases in between. The CDR3 DNA reads as TGCGCCAGCAGTGACTGGAAGCGGCAAGAGACCCAGTACTTC. This codes for CASSDWKRQETQYF.

The chain employs TRBV7-3 and TRBJ1-5; D is undetermined. The ends were cut back, 0 bases at V and 5 bases at J, with 5 bases in the middle. There are 13 residues in the CDR3. CDR1 and CDR2 (germline): SGHTA, FQGTGA. DNA of the CDR3: TGTGCCAGCAGCTTAACGAGGGATCAGCCCCAGCATTTT. Its protein product is CASSLTRDQPQHF.

This clone was counted a single time. The chain carries TRBV2 and TRBJ1-2, with a possible D match to TRBD1 (5 bases). Trimming pared 2 bases from V and 8 bases from J, leaving 12 bases between. CDR3 size: 13 residues. CDR1 is SNHLY, CDR2 FYNNEI, per germline. The CDR3 DNA reads as TGTGCCAGCAGTGAATACAGGACGGAAGGCTACACCTTC. It translates to CASSEYRTEGYTF.

The rearrangement links TRBV27 to TRBJ2-3, with 7 nucleotides matching TRBD2. The CDR3 spans 18 residues. The V gene end was trimmed by 2 bases and the J gene end by 0 bases; junction bases not matched to a gene: 11. Germline values: CDR1 MNHEY, CDR2 SMNVEV (reference sequence). The chain's CDR3 is CASSLVAGVSPSTDTQYF. The DNA for the CDR3 is TGTGCCAGCAGTTTAGTGGCGGGAGTCTCCCCTAGCACAGATACGCAGTATTTT.

With respect to this clone: Other DNA sequences in the same sample also yield this CDR3. The J gene is TRBJ2-7, the V gene TRBV27; 7 positions match TRBD2. Germline V CDR1 and CDR2: MNHEY, SMNVEV (reference sequence). V shed 0 bases, J shed 6 bases, and the junction held 8 bases outside the gene matches. The CDR3 loop spans 15 amino acids. Here the CDR3 reads CASSLSGGSGGEQYF. The DNA for the CDR3 is TGTGCCAGCAGTTTATCGGGGGGGAGTGGAGGCGAGCAGTACTTC.

The chain recombines TRBV2 with TRBJ1-3; 10 positions agree with TRBD1. The CDR3 contains 14 residues. J gave up 4 bases and V 10 bases, and 7 bases lay outside the gene matches. Germline assignment: CDR1 SNHLY and CDR2 FYNNEI. This CDR3 is CATDGDRGGNTIYF. DNA of the CDR3: TGTGCCACCGACGGGGACAGGGGAGGAAACACCATATATTTT.

About this clone: The sample carries other DNA sequences with the same CDR3. Here the CDR3 DNA reads TGTGCCAGCAGTTACTCGGGGACAGGGTTCTACGAGCAGTACTTC. This encodes CASSYSGTGFYEQYF. This sequence joins TRBV6-5 and TRBJ2-7; 9 bases agree with TRBD1. The germline V gene has CDR1 MNHEY and CDR2 SVGAGI. The ends lost 0 bases at V and 3 bases at J; junction bases unmatched: 3. This CDR3 spans 15 amino acids.